This passage covers 29 T cell receptor beta chains from one sample sequenced in a study of CD8+CD57+ T cells in acquired aplastic anemia. According to the study, genomic DNA was the template for TCR beta VDJ and CDR3 profiling. TCRdb passed the reads through MiXCR, listing each CDR3 protein once. The table lists just over 450,000 distinct CDR3 sequences, approximately 33% of them singletons. Before being chosen for sequencing, patients had shown CD8+CD57+ cell expansion by flow cytometry. Sequencing used sorted CD4+, CD8+, or CD8+CD57+ T cells (not recorded which) from PBMCs. These receptor sequences come from a human donor with aplastic anemia.

The count of this clonotype is one. This chain links TRBV20-1 with TRBJ1-1; D remains ambiguous. Per the germline V gene, CDR1 is DFQATT and CDR2 is SNEGSKA (reference sequence). Trimming shortened V by 3 bases and J by 0 bases, and 8 bases separated the two germline ends. CDR3 length: 13 residues. CDR3 protein: CSASWQMNTEAFF. Written as DNA, the CDR3 is TGCAGTGCTAGCTGGCAAATGAACACTGAAGCTTTCTTT.

This clonotype was observed a handful of times. The rearrangement joins TRBV6-1 to TRBJ1-2; D ambiguous. The germline gives CDR1 MNHNS, CDR2 SASEGT. The CDR3 has 12 amino acids. V was cut by 5 bases and J by 4 bases, with 8 bases left in between. CDR3: CASSLKIYGYTF. DNA of the CDR3: TGTGCCAGCAGTCTAAAGATCTATGGCTACACCTTC.

This chain links TRBV2 with TRBJ1-4, with D possibly matching TRBD1 (5 bases). V lost 7 bases and J lost 7, with 19 bases in between. CDR3 size: 15 residues. From germline, CDR1 is SNHLY and CDR2 FYNNEI. The CDR3 protein is CASTPPLGGPEKLFF. The CDR3 DNA reads TGTGCCAGCACCCCACCCCTTGGGGGACCTGAAAAACTGTTTTTT.

Ten or more counts support this clonotype. The V gene is TRBV7-3, the J gene TRBJ2-3; D gene ambiguous. Germline CDR1 reads SGHTA; CDR2 reads FQGTGA. This CDR3 contains 13 residues. Deletions cut 4 bases from V and 6 bases from J, with 11 bases between. CDR3 protein: CASSSQPGDTQYF. As DNA, the CDR3 is TGTGCCAGCAGCTCGCAGCCCGGCGATACGCAGTATTTT.

This clonotype was counted many times. V is TRBV4-2 and J is TRBJ2-7, with D possibly being TRBD1 (5 bases). CDR1 and CDR2 (germline): LGHNA, YNFKEQ. The CDR3 consists of 13 residues. Trimming cost V 2 bases and J 6 bases, with 11 bases left between them. The CDR3 protein is CASSQNRQSEQYF. Here the CDR3 DNA reads TGTGCCAGCAGCCAAAACAGACAGTCCGAGCAGTACTTC.

This clonotype was seen many times. The chain recombines TRBV5-1 with TRBJ1-2; D is uncertain. The CDR3 has 13 amino acids. The germline V gene encodes CDR1 SGHRS and CDR2 YFSETQ. The V gene lost 0 bases and the J gene lost 5 bases, with 8 bases spanning the gap. The CDR3 protein is CASSLEWRYGYTF. CDR3 bases: TGCGCCAGCAGCTTGGAGTGGAGGTATGGCTACACCTTC.

This clonotype has ten or more counts. The chain joins TRBV7-2 to TRBJ1-1; no clear D gene. The CDR3 loop spans 12 amino acids. Trimming shortened V by 2 bases and J by 8 bases, and 9 bases separated the two germline ends. The germline CDR1 and CDR2 sequences are SGHTA and FQGNSA. The CDR3 loop is CASSLWENEAFF. The CDR3 DNA follows: TGTGCCAGCAGCTTATGGGAGAACGAAGCTTTCTTT.

DNA of the CDR3: TGTGCCAGCAGCAGCCAGACAGCCTATAATGAAAAACTGTTTTTT. Its protein product is CASSSQTAYNEKLFF. This chain links TRBV7-2 with TRBJ1-4, with a possible D match to TRBD1 (5 bases). Germline V gene sequence: CDR1 SGHTA, CDR2 FQGNSA. Trimming removed 5 bases from V and 4 bases from J, with 14 bases in between. This CDR3 comprises 15 residues.

The J gene is TRBJ2-2, the V gene TRBV30; possible D gene TRBD2, 6 bases. The CDR3 loop spans 14 amino acids. V lost 3 bases, J lost 6 bases, and 14 bases lay in between. The germline V gene encodes CDR1 GTSNPN and CDR2 SVGIG (reference sequence). The CDR3 region has the DNA TGTGCCTGGAGAGGGGACTTCGGTGCCGGGGAGCTGTTTTTT. This sequence encodes CAWRGDFGAGELFF.

Only a few counts were recorded for this clonotype. This could be a read error, since a much larger clone is one nucleotide away. The chain carries TRBV7-1 and TRBJ2-3, with D tentatively TRBD2 (6 bases). Being an ORF, TRBV7-1 has a function that is uncertain. The CDR3 loop spans 15 amino acids. The V and J ends lost 3 bases and 0 bases respectively, with 10 bases between them. As DNA, the CDR3 is TGTGCCAGCAGCTCCCGACTAGGGAGCACAGATACGCAGTATTTT. It specifies CASSSRLGSTDTQYF.

The gene calls are TRBV20-1 and TRBJ2-1, with D possibly called TRBD1 or TRBD2 (7 bases each). Germline CDR1 is DFQATT and CDR2 is SNEGSKA (reference sequence). The CDR3 extends over 21 amino acids. Trimming left V 2 bases short and J 0 bases short, with 29 bases between. Written as DNA, the CDR3 is TGCAGTGCTAGATTCTCCCAGGGGGAGCGGGGACCGGTTCGCTCCTACAATGAGCAGTTCTTC. Amino acid sequence: CSARFSQGERGPVRSYNEQFF.

At least ten counts were recorded for this clonotype. The V and J genes are TRBV20-1 and TRBJ1-6; no clear D. V lost 1 base and J 8 bases, leaving 18 bases between the germline ends. This CDR3 is built from 16 residues. Germline-derived CDR1 and CDR2 are DFQATT and SNEGSKA (reference sequence). The chain's CDR3 is CSARGIAAGEDSPLHF. As DNA, the CDR3 is TGCAGTGCTAGAGGAATCGCAGCGGGTGAGGATTCACCCCTCCACTTT.

This clonotype was found many times. The chain recombines TRBV6-5 with TRBJ2-7; 8 bases map to TRBD1. V gave up 4 bases and J gave up 3 bases; unmatched junction bases: 5. CDR1 is MNHEY, CDR2 SVGAGI, per germline. This CDR3 spans 14 amino acids. CDR3: CASSWDRTDYEQYF. DNA of the CDR3: TGTGCCAGCAGTTGGGACAGGACAGACTACGAGCAGTACTTC.

This clonotype showed up just a few times. The chain is built from TRBV2 and TRBJ1-2; tentative D call: TRBD1 (5 bases). The CDR3 loop spans 14 amino acids. Trimming took off 3 bases at V and 4 bases at J, with 12 bases between the two ends. Germline lookup yields CDR1 SNHLY and CDR2 FYNNEI. CDR3 amino acids: CASSDRALFYGYTF. CDR3 nucleotides: TGTGCCAGCAGTGACAGGGCCCTTTTCTATGGCTACACCTTC.

CDR3 loop: CASSLAWGGETQYF. For the CDR3, the DNA is TGTGCCAGCAGTTTAGCTTGGGGGGGTGAGACCCAGTACTTC. The V gene is TRBV12-3 or TRBV12-4, the J gene TRBJ2-5; 7 nucleotides agree with TRBD2. J lost 5 bases, V lost 0 bases, and 3 bases had no gene match. The CDR3 extends over 14 amino acids.

This clonotype was observed a handful of times. The chain has TRBV29-1 and TRBJ1-1; D ambiguous. This CDR3 region has 12 residues. Per germline, CDR1 SQVTM and CDR2 ANQGSEA. V dropped 8 bases and J dropped 4 bases, with 14 bases sitting between them. CDR3 residues: CSLTHGITEAFF. The DNA for the CDR3 is TGCAGCTTGACCCACGGGATCACTGAAGCTTTCTTT. Supplemented by reference TRBV29-1 and TRBJ1-1, the full variable domain reads SAVISQKPSRDICQRGTSLTIQCQVDSQVTMMFWYRQQPGQSLTLIATANQGSEATYESGFVIDKFPISRPNLTFSTLTVSNMSPEDSSIYLCSLTHGITEAFFGQGTRLTVV.

This clonotype was counted many times. The chain couples TRBV15 to TRBJ1-5; D gene unclear. The CDR3 spans 16 residues. V gave up 0 bases and J gave up 0 bases, with 9 bases separating them. Germline V lookup: CDR1 LNHNV, CDR2 YYDKDF (reference sequence). The CDR3, as DNA: TGTGCCACCAGCAGAGATTTAGGGTATAGCAATCAGCCCCAGCATTTT. Translated, it gives CATSRDLGYSNQPQHF. Full variable domain (outside the CDR3, taken from reference TRBV15 and TRBJ1-5): DAMVIQNPRYQVTQFGKPVTLSCSQTLNHNVMYWYQQKSSQAPKLLFHYYDKDFNNEADTPDNFQSRRPNTSFCFLDIRSPGLGDTAMYLCATSRDLGYSNQPQHFGDGTRLSIL.

The table lists this clonotype with many counts. The chain employs TRBV19 and TRBJ2-5; 7 nucleotides line up with TRBD1. The V and J ends lost 4 bases and 5 bases, in that order; junction bases with no gene match: 7. CDR3 length equals 14 residues. From germline, CDR1 is LNHDA and CDR2 SQIVND (reference sequence). CDR3 amino acids: CASSKQGLFETQYF. CDR3 coding DNA: TGTGCCAGTAGTAAACAGGGGTTGTTCGAGACCCAGTACTTC.

The chain links TRBV30 to TRBJ2-3; D gene uncertain. The ends were cut back, 2 bases at V and 4 bases at J, with 4 bases in the middle. In germline, CDR1 is GTSNPN, CDR2 SVGIG (reference sequence). The CDR3 loop spans 11 amino acids. The DNA of the CDR3 is TGTGCCTGGAGTAGGGCAGATACGCAGTATTTT. It is translated as CAWSRADTQYF.

This clonotype was counted many times. The chain uses TRBV20-1 and TRBJ1-2; maybe TRBD1 (6 bases). The CDR3 loop spans 12 amino acids. V lost 4 bases to trimming and J lost 5 bases, with 11 bases between them. Germline values: CDR1 DFQATT, CDR2 SNEGSKA (reference sequence). DNA of the CDR3: TGCAGTGCTACAGGGGATGGGTATGGCTACACCTTC. Translation gives CSATGDGYGYTF.

The table lists this clonotype with many counts. The chain links TRBV4-2 to TRBJ2-7; tentatively, D is TRBD2 (6 bases). CDR1 LGHNA and CDR2 YNFKEQ come from the germline V gene. There are 16 residues in the CDR3. Deletions cut 0 bases from V and 5 bases from J, with 17 bases between. CDR3 protein: CASSQDAAGSGHEQYF. Here the CDR3 DNA reads TGTGCCAGCAGCCAAGATGCGGCGGGAAGTGGCCACGAGCAGTACTTC.

As for this clonotype: Sequence at one end of the junction differs from germline and may be a read error. The chain employs TRBV2 and TRBJ2-5; D gene ambiguous. This CDR3 region has 10 residues. From germline, CDR1 is SNHLY and CDR2 FYNNEI. CDR3 bases: TGTGCTAGCAGAGCAGCTAGGATGTGCTTC. Amino acid sequence: CASRAARMCF.

CDR3 coding DNA: TGTGCCACCAGTGGATGGACTAGCGGGAGTTTGGAGACCCAGTACTTC. It specifies CATSGWTSGSLETQYF. The chain employs TRBV24-1 and TRBJ2-5; 13 bases match TRBD2. V was clipped by 5 bases and J by 5 bases; unmatched bases: 7. CDR1 and CDR2 from the germline V gene are KGHDR and SFDVKD. This CDR3 spans 16 amino acids.

This clonotype has a handful of counts. The gene calls are TRBV19 and TRBJ2-3; D possibly corresponds to TRBD1 (6 bases). The CDR3 runs to 13 residues. V lost 5 bases and J 3 bases, leaving 9 bases between the germline ends. In germline, CDR1 is LNHDA, CDR2 SQIVND (reference sequence). CDR3 sequence: CASSYRGTDTQYF. The DNA for the CDR3 is TGTGCCAGTAGTTATAGGGGGACAGATACGCAGTATTTT.

As regards this clonotype: A read error may account for a junction end that differs from germline. The V gene is TRBV11-2, the J gene TRBJ2-2, with 13 nucleotides matching TRBD2. CDR1 is SGHAT and CDR2 is FQNNGV in the germline V gene. This CDR3 region has 15 residues. CDR3 sequence (DNA): TGTGCCAGCAAACTAGCGGGGGGGAACACCTGGGAGCTGTTTTTT. This sequence encodes CASKLAGGNTWELFF.

DNA of the CDR3: TGTGCCAGCATTGGGGGCCTTGATTCTGGAAACACCATATATTTT. Its translation is CASIGGLDSGNTIYF. This chain links TRBV6-1 with TRBJ1-3; maybe TRBD1 (6 bases). With 7 bases removed from V and 1 base from J, the gap between germline ends came to 14 bases. The CDR3 has 15 residues. The germline V gene encodes CDR1 MNHNS and CDR2 SASEGT.

This clonotype came up many times. V gene TRBV19 combines with J gene TRBJ1-5; 8 bases are a match to TRBD1. The CDR3 extends over 13 amino acids. J was trimmed by 5 bases and V by 8 bases; bases with no gene match: 5. Germline CDR1 and CDR2: LNHDA and SQIVND (reference sequence). The CDR3 region has the DNA TGTGCCAGTGTGCGGACAGGGCATCAGCCCCAGCATTTT. Its protein product is CASVRTGHQPQHF. Based on the CDR3 plus reference TRBV19 and TRBJ1-5, the full variable domain is DGGITQSPKYLFRKEGQNVTLSCEQNLNHDAMYWYRQDPGQGLRLIYYSQIVNDFQKGDIAEGYSVSREKKESFPLTVTSAQKNPTAFYLCASVRTGHQPQHFGDGTRLSIL.

The chain has TRBV7-9 and TRBJ1-6; TRBD1 aligns across 8 bases. The germline gives CDR1 SEHNR, CDR2 FQNEAQ (reference sequence). This CDR3 comprises 15 residues. The J segment lost 8 bases and the V segment lost 1 base, leaving 4 bases of the junction unmatched. DNA of the CDR3: TGTGCCAGCAGCTTAGAGCCAGGGGGCGATTCACCCCTCCACTTT. Translation gives CASSLEPGGDSPLHF. Based on the CDR3 plus reference TRBV7-9 and TRBJ1-6, the full variable domain is DTGVSQNPRHKITKRGQNVTFRCDPISEHNRLYWYRQTLGQGPEFLTYFQNEAQLEKSRLLSDRFSAERPKGSFSTLEIQRTEQGDSAMYLCASSLEPGGDSPLHFGNGTRLTVT.

The rearrangement uses TRBV19 and TRBJ1-6; D remains unclear. Germline V gene lookup returns CDR1 LNHDA and CDR2 SQIVND (reference sequence). The V gene lost 6 bases and the J gene lost 7 bases, with 16 bases spanning the gap. CDR3 length equals 15 residues. The CDR3 nucleotides read TGTGCCAGTAGCTCCCATCGGGCGACCAATTCACCCCTCCACTTT. Its translation is CASSSHRATNSPLHF. Using reference TRBV19 and TRBJ1-6 for the parts outside the CDR3, the full variable domain is DGGITQSPKYLFRKEGQNVTLSCEQNLNHDAMYWYRQDPGQGLRLIYYSQIVNDFQKGDIAEGYSVSREKKESFPLTVTSAQKNPTAFYLCASSSHRATNSPLHFGNGTRLTVT.